The rows below give T cell receptor beta chains drawn from one sample of a study of regulatory T cells in long-lasting Graves disease. TCRdb reprocessed the multiplex PCR reads with MiXCR, giving one entry per CDR3 protein. The sample lists about 220,000 distinct CDR3 sequences, around 18% seen once, with approximately 20% in the top ten. Sequencing was performed on peripheral blood mononuclear cells (PBMCs), taken at new diagnosis, from a patient treated with antithyroid drugs. Receptors originate from a female donor with Graves disease. The CDR3 runs from the conserved cysteine through the conserved F or W. Fields, in order: clone size, J gene, D gene, V gene, CDR3 DNA, CDR3 protein. The D gene is left open where the match is weak. Only some rows state a clone size, as once, few, many or a class for expanded clones.

many | TRBJ1-3 | NA | TRBV7-9 | TGTGCCAGCAGCTCGACACAGTCCGGAAACACCATATATTTT | CASSSTQSGNTIYF
many | TRBJ2-5 | TRBD1 | TRBV6-2/TRBV6-3 | TGTGCCAGCAGTTTCAACCGACAGGGATTTCAAGAGACCCAGTACTTC | CASSFNRQGFQETQYF
many | TRBJ1-2 | TRBD1 | TRBV16 | TGTGCCAGCACCCAGGACAGGGACTATGGCTACACCTTC | CASTQDRDYGYTF
many | TRBJ2-2 | TRBD2 | TRBV27 | TGTGCCAGCAGCTCCCTCCTCCCAAAGCGGGAAGCGAACACCGGGGAGCTGTTTTTT | CASSSLLPKREANTGELFF
NA | TRBJ2-7 | TRBD2 | TRBV20-1 | TGCAGTGCTAGACCTGGCGGGAGCTACGAGCAGTACTTC | CSARPGGSYEQYF
many | TRBJ1-2 | NA | TRBV19 | TGTGCCAGTAGGCCGCCCGGTGGAGGGGCCCCCTATGGCTACACCTTC | CASRPPGGGAPYGYTF
few | TRBJ2-2 | NA | TRBV7-2 | TGTGCCAGCAGCTTAGTAGGCAGGGCCGCGGGCACCGGGGAGCTGTTTTTT | CASSLVGRAAGTGELFF
many | TRBJ2-7 | NA | TRBV6-5 | TGTGCCAGCAGTTACGATAGCTCCGACGAGCAGTACTTC | CASSYDSSDEQYF
few | TRBJ2-2 | NA | TRBV4-1 | TGCGCCAGCAGCCAAGAGGTAAACACCGGGGAGCTGTTTTTT | CASSQEVNTGELFF
NA | TRBJ2-2 | TRBD1 | TRBV6-1 | TGTGCCAGCACCGGGACAGAGAACACCGGGGAGCTGTTTTTT | CASTGTENTGELFF
many | TRBJ2-3 | TRBD2 | TRBV20-1 | TGCAGTGCTAGGACTAGCGGGGAGGCCGCAGATACGCAGTATTTT | CSARTSGEAADTQYF
few | TRBJ2-7 | NA | TRBV9 | TGTGCCAGCAGCCTAGGACCGGTTTACGAGCAGTACTTC | CASSLGPVYEQYF
many | TRBJ1-4 | NA | TRBV30 | TGTGCGGGGGGATCTACTAATGAAAAACTGTTTTTT | CAGGSTNEKLFF
many | TRBJ2-6 | NA | TRBV12-5 | TGTGCTAGTGGTTTGGTCCGGGACGATCGCTCTGGGGCCAACGTCCTGACTTTC | CASGLVRDDRSGANVLTF
many | TRBJ1-2 | NA | TRBV20-1 | TGCAGTGCTAGAGAGCGGGGCGCTGGAGGCTACACCTTC | CSARERGAGGYTF
NA | TRBJ1-2 | NA | TRBV20-1 | TGCAGTGCTAGAGATGCCCGGGGGGCCTACTATGGCTACACCTTC | CSARDARGAYYGYTF
many | TRBJ1-4 | TRBD1 | TRBV11-2 | TGTGCCAGCAGCTTGGGACAGGCAAATGAAAAACTGTTTTTT | CASSLGQANEKLFF
NA | TRBJ1-3 | NA | TRBV2 | TGTGCCAGCAGAGTGGTTTCTGGAAACACCATATATTTT | CASRVVSGNTIYF
NA | TRBJ2-1 | TRBD2 | TRBV20-1 | TGCAGTGCCGGGGGGGGTCTAGCGGGACTCAATGAGCAGTTCTTC | CSAGGGLAGLNEQFF
NA | TRBJ2-5 | NA | TRBV11-2 | TGTGCCAGCAGCTTCCCCACATACATGTGGGACCAAGAGACCCAGTACTTC | CASSFPTYMWDQETQYF
many | TRBJ2-2 | TRBD2 | TRBV29-1 | TGCAGCGTTGATACTAGCGGTAACACCGGGGAGCTGTTTTTT | CSVDTSGNTGELFF
many | TRBJ2-3 | NA | TRBV19 | TGTGCCAGTAGTCCCCCCTACACAGATACGCAGTATTTT | CASSPPYTDTQYF
many | TRBJ2-3 | NA | TRBV7-2 | TGTGCCAGCAGCTTAAGGGTATTCGATACGCAGTATTTT | CASSLRVFDTQYF
NA | TRBJ1-1 | NA | TRBV10-3 | TGTGCCATCAGTTACACATTTACAGGCAAGAACACTGAAGCTTTCTTT | CAISYTFTGKNTEAFF
NA | TRBJ2-5 | NA | TRBV11-2 | TGTGCCAGCAGCCGCCTTGGGTGGGAGACCCAGTACTTC | CASSRLGWETQYF
many | TRBJ2-2 | NA | TRBV7-3 | TGTGCCAGCAGCCCTGGGCGGGGCGTCGGGGAGCTGTTTTTT | CASSPGRGVGELFF
many | TRBJ1-2 | NA | TRBV20-1 | TGCAGTGCTACCCGGGACACCACTAACTATGGCTACACCTTC | CSATRDTTNYGYTF
few | TRBJ2-7 | NA | TRBV20-1 | TGCAGTGCTAGAGATGGGCGTGGGGCAGGGGTAGACGAGCAGTACTTC | CSARDGRGAGVDEQYF
many | TRBJ2-7 | NA | TRBV28 | TGTGCCAGCAGTTTATATGAGGGAACGAGCTCCTACGAGCAGTACTTC | CASSLYEGTSSYEQYF
many | TRBJ2-3 | NA | TRBV2 | TGTGCCAGCAGTGAAGGGCTGGGTACGCAGTATTTT | CASSEGLGTQYF
few | TRBJ2-1 | NA | TRBV7-3 | TGTGCCAGCAGCTTAGCGGGTACCTCCTACAATGAGCAGTTCTTC | CASSLAGTSYNEQFF
NA | TRBJ2-1 | TRBD2 | TRBV6-1 | TGTGCCAGCAGTCGATCTAGCGGGAGCTACAATGAGCAGTTCTTC | CASSRSSGSYNEQFF
many | TRBJ1-5 | TRBD1 | TRBV19 | TGTGCCAGTAGTATAGCTCAGGGGGCTCCTAGCAATCAGCCCCAGCATTTT | CASSIAQGAPSNQPQHF
many | TRBJ1-1 | TRBD1 | TRBV7-2 | TGTGCCAGCAGCGTACAGGGGCTCCGAACTGAAGCTTTCTTT | CASSVQGLRTEAFF
NA | TRBJ2-7 | TRBD1 | TRBV9 | TGTGCCAGCAGCGTAGCCCCGACAGGGGGATACGAGCAGTACTTC | CASSVAPTGGYEQYF
many | TRBJ1-4 | TRBD1 | TRBV7-2 | TGTGCCAGCAGCTCCCGGACAGGGGGGGGAAAACTGTTTTTT | CASSSRTGGGKLFF
many | TRBJ1-4 | TRBD1 | TRBV7-8 | TGTGCCAGCACGGCAGGGGGCGAAAAACTGTTTTTT | CASTAGGEKLFF
many | TRBJ2-3 | TRBD2 | TRBV9 | TGTGCCAGCAGCGGAGACGGGGGGACGGGATGGGCAGATACGCAGTATTTT | CASSGDGGTGWADTQYF
many | TRBJ1-6 | NA | TRBV19 | TGTGCCAGTAGTCAAGTGAGACTTGGGAATTCACCCCTCCACTTT | CASSQVRLGNSPLHF
NA | TRBJ2-7 | TRBD1 | TRBV9 | TGTGCCAGCAGCCCCACCGGGGGGGGACAGGGGTCCTACGAGCAGTACTTC | CASSPTGGGQGSYEQYF
many | TRBJ1-1 | NA | TRBV24-1 | TGTGCCACCAGTGATGCGGGTTTAGAAGCTTTCTTT | CATSDAGLEAFF
many | TRBJ2-5 | NA | TRBV12-3/TRBV12-4 | TGTGCCAGCAGTATAGGTGGTAGAGAGACCCAGTACTTC | CASSIGGRETQYF
many | TRBJ2-5 | NA | TRBV27 | TGTGCCAGCACCTTCAAGGACAGTCGGGCCCAAGAGACCCAGTACTTC | CASTFKDSRAQETQYF
NA | TRBJ2-4 | NA | TRBV27 | TGTGCCAGCAGTTTCTCCAACATGTCCAAAAACATTCAGTACTTC | CASSFSNMSKNIQYF
NA | TRBJ2-2 | TRBD2 | TRBV19 | TGTGCCAGTAGTGAGCGGGGAGGGTTCGCCGGGGAGCTGTTTTTT | CASSERGGFAGELFF
NA | TRBJ1-1 | TRBD1 | TRBV6-1 | TGTGCCAGCACCCTAACCCCCCGTTGGACAGGGGGCACTGAAGCTTTCTTT | CASTLTPRWTGGTEAFF
few | TRBJ1-1 | NA | TRBV18 | TGTGCCAGCGTGGCGAACACTGAAGCTTTCTTT | CASVANTEAFF
few | TRBJ2-3 | NA | TRBV4-1 | TGCGCCAGCAGCCGTTCCGGGTGGGCAGATACGCAGTATTTT | CASSRSGWADTQYF
many | TRBJ2-5 | NA | TRBV20-1 | TGCAGTGCTAGAGAACAGACGTACCAAGAGACCCAGTACTTC | CSAREQTYQETQYF
many | TRBJ2-3 | NA | TRBV20-1 | TGCAGTGCTAGAGGCAGCACAGATACGCAGTATTTT | CSARGSTDTQYF
few | TRBJ1-4 | TRBD1 | TRBV5-1 | TGCGCCAGCAGCCGAAATTTGGGACAGGGGGCGCCTAATGAAAAACTGTTTTTT | CASSRNLGQGAPNEKLFF
many | TRBJ2-1 | NA | TRBV11-2 | TGTGCCAGCAGCCATACAAGGTACGGGAGCTTCTACAATGAGCAGTTCTTC | CASSHTRYGSFYNEQFF
many | TRBJ1-3 | NA | TRBV10-3 | TGTGCCATCAGTGAGCGGGGCTCTGGAAACACCATATATTTT | CAISERGSGNTIYF